Shown below are 30 T cell receptor beta chains from a single sample sequenced in a study of identical twins (dated by TCRdb to the mid-2010s). The receptor library was made with 5' RACE. Sequencing took place on an Illumina HiSeq 2000. Clones were called with MiXCR by TCRdb after fastp trimmed the public reads at Q25, and only in-frame beta chains were retained. Under each unique CDR3 protein, matching rows form one entry showing the most common genes and DNA. This sample holds around 670,000 distinct CDR3 sequences; roughly 6% were observed only once. The ten top clones hold approximately 1.6% of the sample. Material for sequencing was naive T cells sorted from blood. Reading the label with the study, this specimen's cell subset or site is: cells isolated with a human naive T-cell isolation kit. The receptors stem from a man aged 18 to 30 in good health.

This clonotype was seen at least ten times. The CDR3 protein is CASSVSGSSYNEQFF. CDR3 nucleotides: TGTGCCAGCAGCGTTAGCGGGAGCTCCTACAATGAGCAGTTCTTC. The genes are TRBV9 and TRBJ2-1; 9 bases map to TRBD2. The length of the CDR3 is 15 residues. Germline-derived CDR1 and CDR2 are SGDLS and YYNGEE. V lost 2 bases, J lost 0 bases, and 0 bases stayed unmatched.

This clonotype was found many times. The V call is TRBV24-1, the J call TRBJ2-2; no clear D gene. Trimming left V 4 bases short and J 5 bases short, with 16 bases between. Per germline, CDR1 KGHDR and CDR2 SFDVKD. This CDR3 is 16 amino acids long. The CDR3 spells CATSEPIFDPTGELFF. The CDR3 coding sequence is TGTGCCACCAGTGAACCTATTTTCGACCCAACCGGGGAGCTGTTTTTT.

This chain uses TRBV11-2 with TRBJ2-3, with TRBD1 matching 8 bases. CDR3 length: 15 amino acids. Unmatched junction bases numbered 7, after V lost 5 bases and J lost 3 bases. Germline-derived CDR1 and CDR2 are SGHAT and FQNNGV. Here the CDR3 reads CASSRQGKGTDTQYF. The CDR3 DNA follows: TGTGCCAGCAGCCGACAGGGGAAAGGTACAGATACGCAGTATTTT.

This clonotype was counted a few times. V gene TRBV18 combines with J gene TRBJ2-1, with 9 bases that match TRBD2. The length of the CDR3 is 16 residues. CDR1 and CDR2 (germline): KGHSH, LQKENI. The J segment lost 4 bases and the V segment lost 4 bases, leaving 8 bases of the junction unmatched. CDR3 in amino acids: CASSRTTSGPYNEQFF. For the CDR3, the DNA is TGTGCCAGCTCACGAACTACTAGCGGGCCTTACAATGAGCAGTTCTTC. Full variable domain (outside the CDR3, taken from reference TRBV18 and TRBJ2-1): NAGVMQNPRHLVRRRGQEARLRCSPMKGHSHVYWYRQLPEEGLKFMVYLQKENIIDESGMPKERFSAEFPKEGPSILRIQQVVRGDSAAYFCASSRTTSGPYNEQFFGPGTRLTVL.

This clonotype was recorded many times. The CDR3 spells CASSFVATNEKLFF. CDR3 sequence (DNA): TGTGCCAGCAGTTTTGTCGCAACTAATGAAAAACTGTTTTTT. V gene TRBV12-3 or TRBV12-4 combines with J gene TRBJ1-4; no definite D call. The V end lost 3 bases, the J end lost 0 bases, and 5 bases lay between the germline ends. This CDR3 contains 14 residues.

This clonotype showed up many times. This chain uses TRBV10-2 with TRBJ2-2, with D possibly being TRBD2 (5 bases). This CDR3 has 14 amino acids. Per the germline V gene, CDR1 is WSHSY and CDR2 is SAAADI. Trimming cost V 2 bases and J 5 bases, with 9 bases left between them. The CDR3: CASSEASMTGELFF. CDR3 DNA sequence: TGCGCCAGCAGTGAGGCTAGCATGACCGGGGAGCTGTTTTTT.

This clonotype was seen ten or more times. This chain links TRBV29-1 with TRBJ2-7, with a possible D match to TRBD2 (6 bases). The CDR3 runs to 14 residues. Germline V CDR1 and CDR2: SQVTM, ANQGSEA. Trimming took 6 bases from V and 0 from J, leaving 15 bases between them. The CDR3 protein is CSVTRGAASYEQYF. CDR3 nucleotides: TGCAGCGTCACCCGCGGGGCCGCCTCCTACGAGCAGTACTTC.

This clonotype was counted ten times or more. V and J are TRBV5-1 and TRBJ2-2; D is uncertain. The ends were cut back, 0 bases at V and 4 bases at J, with 10 bases in the middle. Germline lookup yields CDR1 SGHRS and CDR2 YFSETQ. CDR3 size: 15 residues. As DNA, the CDR3 is TGCGCCAGCAGCTTGGACCCTAGTGCCACCGGGGAGCTGTTTTTT. This gives the protein CASSLDPSATGELFF.

This clonotype has more than one count but fewer than ten. V gene TRBV7-2 combines with J gene TRBJ2-7; D possibly corresponds to TRBD2 (6 bases). The CDR3 runs to 15 residues. The V gene's germline CDR1 is SGHTA and CDR2 FQGNSA. The V end lost 1 base, the J end lost 2 bases, and 12 bases lay between the germline ends. The CDR3 DNA is TGTGCCAGCAGCTTAGTCTGGACGGGAGCCTACGAGCAGTACTTC. It specifies CASSLVWTGAYEQYF.

This clonotype occurred a few times. V and J are TRBV6-2 or TRBV6-3 and TRBJ2-5; 7 nucleotides match TRBD2. With V trimmed by 6 bases and J by 2 bases, 9 bases remained unmatched. Germline values: CDR1 MNHEY, CDR2 SVGEGT. The CDR3 has 15 residues. CDR3: CASSSLAEFQETQYF. For the CDR3, the DNA is TGTGCCAGCAGCTCTCTAGCGGAGTTTCAAGAGACCCAGTACTTC.

Regarding this clonotype: A much larger clone lies one base from this, so it may be a read error. The J gene is TRBJ2-2, the V gene TRBV7-3, with TRBD2 as a possible D gene (6 bases). This CDR3 has 15 residues. Per the germline V gene, CDR1 is SGHTA and CDR2 is FQGTGA. V lost 7 bases and J 1 base, leaving 13 bases between the germline ends. The CDR3 DNA reads as TGTGCCAGCAATAAGGGACTGGGGAACACCGGGGAGCTGTTTTTT. Translation gives CASNKGLGNTGELFF.

The sample holds a few counts of this clonotype. V usage is TRBV5-1 and J usage is TRBJ2-4, with a possible D match to TRBD2 (6 bases). In germline, CDR1 is SGHRS, CDR2 YFSETQ. The CDR3 extends over 17 amino acids. V was clipped by 4 bases and J by 1 base, with 18 bases between them. This chain's CDR3 is CASSLERAIEAKNIQYF. Written as DNA, the CDR3 is TGCGCCAGCAGCCTGGAGCGGGCCATCGAGGCCAAAAACATTCAGTACTTC.

This rearrangement joins TRBV11-2 to TRBJ2-7, with 9 positions matching TRBD1. The trim removed 4 bases at V and 4 bases at J, leaving 8 bases unmatched. Germline assignment: CDR1 SGHAT and CDR2 FQNNGV. The CDR3 extends over 15 amino acids. The CDR3 DNA is TGTGCCAGCAGCTCCTCGGGGACAGGGACATACGAGCAGTACTTC. This encodes CASSSSGTGTYEQYF.

This clonotype turned up a few times. V usage is TRBV28 and J usage is TRBJ1-5; D is ambiguous. The CDR3 has 14 amino acids. Germline loops: CDR1 MDHEN, CDR2 SYDVKM. Trimming pared 7 bases from V and 3 bases from J, leaving 13 bases between. The CDR3 loop reads CASNPMYFNQPQHF. CDR3 DNA: TGTGCCAGCAATCCTATGTACTTCAATCAGCCCCAGCATTTT. Complete variable domain (other parts from reference TRBV28 and TRBJ1-5): DVKVTQSSRYLVKRTGEKVFLECVQDMDHENMFWYRQDPGLGLRLIYFSYDVKMKEKGDIPEGYSVSREKKERFSLILESASTNQTSMYLCASNPMYFNQPQHFGDGTRLSIL.

This clonotype was seen more than once but under ten times. V gene TRBV5-1 combines with J gene TRBJ2-2, with TRBD1 matching 8 bases. The J segment lost 1 base and the V segment lost 4 bases, leaving 6 bases of the junction unmatched. This CDR3 is 16 amino acids long. Germline CDR1 reads SGHRS; CDR2 reads YFSETQ. CDR3 coding DNA: TGCGCCAGCAGCGATCCCGGGACAGGGAACACCGGGGAGCTGTTTTTT. It is translated as CASSDPGTGNTGELFF.

This clonotype was picked up a small number of times. V and J are TRBV7-9 and TRBJ1-3, with 7 bases aligning to TRBD1. With 4 bases clipped from V and 0 bases from J, the junction kept 6 bases outside the gene matches. This CDR3 contains 16 residues. CDR1 and CDR2 (germline): SEHNR, FQNEAQ (reference sequence). CDR3 coding DNA: TGTGCCAGCAGCTCAGTGGACAGGAACTCTGGAAACACCATATATTTT. It specifies CASSSVDRNSGNTIYF.

This chain joins TRBV20-1 and TRBJ1-2; possibly TRBD1 for D (5 bases). CDR1 and CDR2 (germline): DFQATT, SNEGSKA (reference sequence). Trimming took off 2 bases at V and 5 bases at J, with 9 bases between the two ends. There are 12 residues in the CDR3. The chain's CDR3 is CSARLEGYGYTF. CDR3 DNA sequence: TGCAGTGCTAGATTGGAGGGGTATGGCTACACCTTC.

This clonotype was seen many times. The rearrangement uses TRBV4-3 and TRBJ2-1; 7 bases are a match to TRBD2. This CDR3 region has 15 residues. Germline trimming cut 1 base from V and 2 bases from J; bases unmatched to any gene: 2. Germline V gene sequence: CDR1 LGHNA, CDR2 YSLEER. The CDR3, as DNA: TGCGCCAGCAGCCAAGGGGGGGGGGCCTACAATGAGCAGTTCTTC. Its translation: CASSQGGGAYNEQFF.

For the CDR3, the DNA is TGTGCCAGCAAGGTTTTACTATCCCCGGACAATGAGCAGTTCTTC. Residues: CASKVLLSPDNEQFF. The V call is TRBV6-1, the J call TRBJ2-1, with unresolved D. This CDR3 region has 15 residues. Germline V gives CDR1 MNHNS, CDR2 SASEGT. Trimming removed 7 bases from V and 5 bases from J, with 18 bases in between.

The J gene is TRBJ2-5, the V gene TRBV7-9; D perhaps matches TRBD2 (6 bases). The CDR3 sequence is 15 residues long. Germline V gives CDR1 SEHNR, CDR2 FQNEAQ (reference sequence). Trimming removed 6 bases at V and 7 bases at J, with 21 bases between. The CDR3: CASSPPGLGRATQYF. CDR3 bases: TGTGCCAGCAGTCCTCCGGGACTGGGACGGGCGACCCAGTACTTC.

This clonotype has more than one count but fewer than ten. This chain joins TRBV12-3 or TRBV12-4 and TRBJ2-3, with D unclear. Deletions cut 3 bases from V and 5 bases from J, with 9 bases between. The CDR3 runs to 13 residues. The CDR3 reads CASSFVVVDTQYF. DNA for the CDR3: TGTGCCAGCAGTTTCGTCGTGGTAGATACGCAGTATTTT.

This chain links TRBV30 with TRBJ2-6, with unresolved D. This CDR3 is built from 15 residues. The V end was cut by 1 base, the J end by 2 bases, with 9 bases between. CDR1 and CDR2 (germline): GTSNPN, SVGIG (reference sequence). CDR3 coding DNA: TGTGCCTGGAGTGCTAGGGCCACTGGGGCCAACGTCCTGACTTTC. Protein product: CAWSARATGANVLTF.

This clonotype was seen at least ten times. The chain employs TRBV10-3 and TRBJ2-3; D call uncertain. V was shortened by 11 bases and J by 2 bases, with 14 bases between the two germline ends. Germline V gene data show CDR1 as ENHRY and CDR2 as SYGVKD. This CDR3 spans 13 amino acids. DNA of the CDR3: TGTGCCTCCTGCTCCAGTCTCACAGATACGCAGTATTTT. It specifies CASCSSLTDTQYF.

This clonotype showed up just once. With a much larger clone just one base away, this may be a read error. The CDR3 sequence is CASSFDIGGRGSGANVLSF. Written as DNA, the CDR3 is TGTGCCAGCAGTTTCGATATCGGCGGGAGGGGTTCTGGGGCCAACGTCCTGAGTTTC. V is TRBV12-3 or TRBV12-4 and J is TRBJ2-6, with 9 bases matching TRBD2. This CDR3 comprises 19 residues.

The table lists this clonotype with many counts. The CDR3 spells CASGGVYNEQFF. The CDR3 nucleotides are TGTGCCAGCGGGGGGGTTTACAATGAGCAGTTCTTC. This chain joins TRBV27 and TRBJ2-1; TRBD2 matches 7 bases. Germline-derived CDR1 and CDR2 are MNHEY and SMNVEV (reference sequence). Trimming cost V 8 bases and J 4 bases; bases outside gene matches: 2. The CDR3 extends over 12 amino acids.

V is TRBV6-2 or TRBV6-3 and J is TRBJ2-1; 14 bases are shared with TRBD2. J gave up 13 bases and V 2 bases, and 7 bases lay outside the gene matches. This CDR3 region has 15 residues. Germline V lookup: CDR1 MNHEY, CDR2 SVGEGT. CDR3 nucleotides: TGTGCCAGCAGTTACCCCGGGACTAGCGGGAGTATACAGTTCTTC. Protein product: CASSYPGTSGSIQFF.

In the case of this clonotype: A much larger clone lies a single base off, so this may be a read error. The CDR3 region has the DNA TGTGCCAGCAGTTACGCCGCTAGCGGGAGGAGGGATGATACGCAGTATTTT. It encodes CASSYAASGRRDDTQYF. The chain has TRBV6-5 and TRBJ2-3; 11 bases align to TRBD2. Germline CDR1 is MNHEY and CDR2 is SVGAGI. The CDR3 sequence is 17 residues long. The J segment lost 6 bases and the V segment lost 2 bases, leaving 10 bases of the junction unmatched.

This clonotype was seen more than once but under ten times. This sequence joins TRBV14 and TRBJ2-2; possible D gene TRBD2, 5 bases. This CDR3 comprises 14 residues. Trimming took 3 bases from V and 9 from J, leaving 14 bases between them. Per germline, CDR1 SGHDN and CDR2 FVKESK. The CDR3 loop reads CASSHDRGSRELFF. The CDR3 DNA is TGTGCCAGCAGCCATGATCGAGGGAGTAGGGAGCTGTTTTTT.

This clonotype showed up many times. The chain links TRBV20-1 to TRBJ2-2; 13 bases are a match to TRBD2. CDR3 length: 16 amino acids. The germline CDR1 and CDR2 sequences are DFQATT and SNEGSKA (reference sequence). Germline trimming cut 1 base from V and 6 bases from J; bases unmatched to any gene: 5. CDR3: CSARGGLAGDPGELFF. CDR3 coding DNA: TGCAGTGCTAGAGGTGGACTAGCGGGAGATCCCGGGGAGCTGTTTTTT.

In this sample, this clonotype turned up many times. The V call is TRBV28, the J call TRBJ2-2, with D tentatively TRBD2 (5 bases). Germline V gene lookup returns CDR1 MDHEN and CDR2 SYDVKM. This CDR3 has 14 amino acids. V gave up 7 bases and J gave up 6 bases, with 15 bases separating them. The CDR3 DNA reads as TGTGCCAGCAACCTACTAGGAATTGCCGGGGAGCTGTTTTTT. It is translated as CASNLLGIAGELFF.